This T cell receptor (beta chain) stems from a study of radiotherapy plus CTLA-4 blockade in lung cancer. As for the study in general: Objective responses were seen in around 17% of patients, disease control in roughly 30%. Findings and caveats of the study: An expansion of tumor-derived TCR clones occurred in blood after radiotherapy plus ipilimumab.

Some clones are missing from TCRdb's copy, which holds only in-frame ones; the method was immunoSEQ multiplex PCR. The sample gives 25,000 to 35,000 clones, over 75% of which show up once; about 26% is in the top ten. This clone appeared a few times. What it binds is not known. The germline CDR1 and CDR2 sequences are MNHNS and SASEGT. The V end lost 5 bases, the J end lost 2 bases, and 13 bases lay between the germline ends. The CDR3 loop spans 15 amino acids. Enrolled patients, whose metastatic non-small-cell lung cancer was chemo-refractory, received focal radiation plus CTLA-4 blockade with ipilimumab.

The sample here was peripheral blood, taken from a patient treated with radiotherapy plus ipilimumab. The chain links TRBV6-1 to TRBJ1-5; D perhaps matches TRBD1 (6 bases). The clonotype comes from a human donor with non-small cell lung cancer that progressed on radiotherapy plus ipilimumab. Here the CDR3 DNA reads TGTGCCAGCAGTCGGAAGGGGGAAGGCAATCAGCCCCAGCATTTT. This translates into CASSRKGEGNQPQHF.